Presented here are 23 T cell receptor beta chains from one specimen sequenced in a study of shared clonotypes between healthy human individuals. Only in-frame clones appear in the TCRdb table, and some are missing; sequencing was by immunoSEQ multiplex PCR. The sample has approximately 2.5 million clones; around 90% are singletons. Sequenced sample: naive CD4+ T cells sorted from blood. Subset in this sample: CD45RA+ positively selected. These receptors all stem from a young man in good health.

The V call is TRBV5-1, the J call TRBJ1-1; 8 nucleotides match TRBD1. The germline V gene has CDR1 SGHRS and CDR2 YFSETQ. J lost 7 bases, V lost 4 bases, and 6 bases had no gene match. The CDR3 is 13 residues long. The CDR3, as DNA: TGCGCCAGCAGCCACACGACAGGGGTTGAAGCTTTCTTT. This gives the protein CASSHTTGVEAFF.

This sequence joins TRBV28 and TRBJ2-7; 9 positions match TRBD1. Germline V gene sequence: CDR1 MDHEN, CDR2 SYDVKM. J was trimmed by 3 bases and V by 6 bases; bases with no gene match: 9. The CDR3 covers 15 residues. In DNA form, the CDR3 reads TGTGCCAGCAGCCCCCGGGACAGGGCAGGCTACGAGCAGTACTTC. As protein: CASSPRDRAGYEQYF.

As regards this clone: The sample contains more than one DNA sequence encoding this CDR3. The chain employs TRBV18 and TRBJ2-1, with 10 bases fitting TRBD2. Germline V gene sequence: CDR1 KGHSH, CDR2 LQKENI. The J segment lost 7 bases and the V segment lost 0 bases, leaving 3 bases of the junction unmatched. This CDR3 region has 15 residues. The CDR3 region is CASSPPSGRGNEQFF. DNA for the CDR3: TGTGCCAGCTCACCACCGAGCGGGAGGGGAAATGAGCAGTTCTTC. Complete variable domain (other parts from reference TRBV18 and TRBJ2-1): NAGVMQNPRHLVRRRGQEARLRCSPMKGHSHVYWYRQLPEEGLKFMVYLQKENIIDESGMPKERFSAEFPKEGPSILRIQQVVRGDSAAYFCASSPPSGRGNEQFFGPGTRLTVL.

The V gene is TRBV10-3, the J gene TRBJ1-1, with TRBD1 as a possible D gene (5 bases). The germline V and J ends were trimmed by 0 bases and 5 bases, with 10 bases remaining between them. The germline gives CDR1 ENHRY, CDR2 SYGVKD. CDR3 length equals 14 residues. CDR3 in amino acids: CAISESKGVTEAFF. The CDR3 coding sequence is TGTGCCATCAGTGAGTCGAAAGGGGTTACTGAAGCTTTCTTT.

The genes are TRBV18 and TRBJ2-2, with D unresolved. V was clipped by 5 bases and J by 4 bases, with 14 bases between them. Germline V gives CDR1 KGHSH, CDR2 LQKENI. The CDR3 is made up of 15 amino acids. This CDR3 reads CASSWGSGGTGELFF. CDR3 bases: TGTGCCAGCTCATGGGGTTCTGGCGGCACCGGGGAGCTGTTTTTT.

The chain couples TRBV7-6 to TRBJ2-3, with D maybe TRBD2 (5 bases). The CDR3 has 16 residues. Trimming shortened V by 5 bases and J by 1 base, and 16 bases separated the two germline ends. Per the germline V gene, CDR1 is SGHVS and CDR2 is FNYEAQ. The CDR3 DNA sequence: TGTGCCAGCAGCACGGGGTACGGAACCGGCACAGATACGCAGTATTTT. Translation: CASSTGYGTGTDTQYF. Full variable domain (remainder filled in from reference TRBV7-6 and TRBJ2-3): GAGVSQSPRYKVTKRGQDVALRCDPISGHVSLYWYRQALGQGPEFLTYFNYEAQQDKSGLPNDRFSAERPEGSISTLTIQRTEQRDSAMYRCASSTGYGTGTDTQYFGPGTRLTVL.

The chain has TRBV5-6 and TRBJ1-6, with 8 bases identical to TRBD1. Germline assignment: CDR1 SGHDT and CDR2 YYEEEE. J gave up 7 bases and V 4 bases, and 10 bases lay outside the gene matches. The CDR3 loop spans 16 amino acids. The DNA of the CDR3 is TGTGCCAGCAGCCAGAGACAGGGGCTAGGGAATTCACCCCTCCACTTT. Translated: CASSQRQGLGNSPLHF.

The chain joins TRBV14 to TRBJ2-7; 8 bases are shared with TRBD1. Germline V gene sequence: CDR1 SGHDN, CDR2 FVKESK. The CDR3 runs 14 residues. The V gene end was trimmed by 5 bases and the J gene end by 4 bases; junction bases not matched to a gene: 7. DNA for the CDR3: TGTGCCAGCAGCTCCGGGACAGGAGTGTACGAGCAGTACTTC. It is translated as CASSSGTGVYEQYF.

The rearrangement links TRBV7-2 to TRBJ1-2, with a weak D call TRBD1 (6 bases). Germline assignment: CDR1 SGHTA and CDR2 FQGNSA. V was trimmed by 3 bases and J by 3 bases, leaving 14 bases between them. There are 15 residues in the CDR3. The CDR3 protein is CASSFSSTGYYGYTF. CDR3 sequence (DNA): TGTGCCAGCAGCTTCTCCTCAACAGGGTACTATGGCTACACCTTC. Full variable domain (remainder filled in from reference TRBV7-2 and TRBJ1-2): GAGVSQSPSNKVTEKGKDVELRCDPISGHTALYWYRQSLGQGLEFLIYFQGNSAPDKSGLPSDRFSAERTGGSVSTLTIQRTQQEDSAVYLCASSFSSTGYYGYTFGSGTRLTVV.

Only one count was recorded for this clone. The germline gene is not matched at one end of the junction; a read error may be the cause. The rearrangement uses TRBV7-7 and TRBJ2-3; the match to TRBD2 covers 9 bases. Germline CDR1 SSHAT, CDR2 FNYEAQ (reference sequence). This CDR3 is 14 amino acids long. The chain's CDR3 is CASSLAGVTDTQYF. DNA for the CDR3: TGTGCTAGCAGCTTAGCGGGGGTTACAGATACGCAGTATTTT.

The chain combines TRBV7-9 with TRBJ2-2, with TRBD1 as a possible D gene (6 bases). V lost 5 bases and J lost 1, with 11 bases in between. In germline, CDR1 is SEHNR, CDR2 FQNEAQ (reference sequence). The length of the CDR3 is 15 residues. The CDR3 bases are TGTGCCAGCAGCGGCGGACAGATGAACACCGGGGAGCTGTTTTTT. Encoded protein: CASSGGQMNTGELFF. Combining the CDR3 with reference TRBV7-9 and TRBJ2-2 gives the whole variable domain DTGVSQNPRHKITKRGQNVTFRCDPISEHNRLYWYRQTLGQGPEFLTYFQNEAQLEKSRLLSDRFSAERPKGSFSTLEIQRTEQGDSAMYLCASSGGQMNTGELFFGEGSRLTVL.

J is TRBJ1-2 and V is TRBV6-1; D unresolved. The V end was cut by 3 bases, the J end by 2 bases, with 16 bases between. The germline V gene encodes CDR1 MNHNS and CDR2 SASEGT. The CDR3 spans 16 residues. Written as DNA, the CDR3 is TGTGCCAGCAGTGATGTTCAGGAGGAGAACAACTATGGCTACACCTTC. Translation gives CASSDVQEENNYGYTF.

V and J are TRBV5-1 and TRBJ2-5, with unresolved D. V gave up 4 bases and J gave up 5 bases, with 15 bases separating them. Germline V gene data show CDR1 as SGHRS and CDR2 as YFSETQ. This CDR3 spans 14 amino acids. The CDR3 region is CASSLSQVAETQYF. In nucleotides, the CDR3 is TGCGCCAGCAGCCTATCCCAAGTGGCGGAGACCCAGTACTTC.

This chain links TRBV7-2 with TRBJ2-3; no clear D. V was clipped by 6 bases and J by 0 bases, with 13 bases between them. The CDR3 spans 15 residues. CDR1 is SGHTA and CDR2 is FQGNSA in the germline V gene. CDR3 amino acids: CASSFYGQSTDTQYF. The CDR3 DNA reads as TGTGCCAGCAGTTTTTACGGCCAAAGCACAGATACGCAGTATTTT.

The J gene is TRBJ2-5, the V gene TRBV6-1; perhaps TRBD1 as D (6 bases). The CDR3 loop spans 16 amino acids. Germline V lookup: CDR1 MNHNS, CDR2 SASEGT. Trimming pared 2 bases from V and 2 bases from J, leaving 15 bases between. The CDR3 sequence is CASSESGEGEQETQYF. The CDR3 region has the DNA TGTGCCAGCAGTGAATCTGGAGAGGGGGAGCAAGAGACCCAGTACTTC.

This chain connects TRBV10-3 to TRBJ2-1; TRBD2 matches 11 bases. CDR3 length equals 13 residues. Losses at the gene ends were 7 bases for V and 6 bases for J; bases not matched to a gene: 2. In germline, CDR1 is ENHRY, CDR2 SYGVKD. CDR3 protein: CAITSGGPNEQFF. CDR3 nucleotide sequence: TGTGCCATCACTAGCGGGGGGCCCAATGAGCAGTTCTTC.

The rearrangement uses TRBV28 and TRBJ1-2; 7 nucleotides align to TRBD1. The CDR3 extends over 14 amino acids. The germline CDR1 and CDR2 sequences are MDHEN and SYDVKM. Trimming at V came to 7 bases and at J to 0 bases, leaving 5 bases not matched to a gene. CDR3 nucleotide sequence: TGTGCCAGCAAGGAGACAGGGACTAACTATGGCTACACCTTC. This sequence encodes CASKETGTNYGYTF.

J is TRBJ2-7 and V is TRBV6-6; TRBD2 matches at 10 bases. Germline loops: CDR1 MNHNY, CDR2 SVGAGI (reference sequence). J was trimmed by 3 bases and V by 6 bases; bases with no gene match: 8. The CDR3 has 15 amino acids. This chain's CDR3 is CASRAVAGGYYEQYF. In DNA, the CDR3 is TGTGCCAGCAGGGCCGTAGCGGGAGGTTACTACGAGCAGTACTTC.

This clone has just a few counts. Within the sample, other DNA sequences also encode this same CDR3. The rearrangement links TRBV7-2 to TRBJ2-7; 12 bases are a match to TRBD2. This CDR3 region has 14 residues. Germline V gene sequence: CDR1 SGHTA, CDR2 FQGNSA. V lost 5 bases to trimming and J lost 3 bases; unmatched junction nucleotides: 2. The CDR3 spells CASSPTSGSYEQYF. The DNA for the CDR3 is TGTGCCAGCAGCCCGACTAGCGGGAGCTACGAGCAGTACTTC.

This rearrangement joins TRBV30 to TRBJ1-2; a weak D match, TRBD1 (6 bases). Between the trimmed V and J ends, which lost 4 bases and 7 bases, there was a span of 25 bases. The CDR3 totals 16 residues. Looked up from germline, CDR1 is GTSNPN and CDR2 is SVGIG (reference sequence). The CDR3 region is CAWKKTTSSGGGGYTF. The CDR3 region has the DNA TGTGCCTGGAAGAAAACCACATCCTCAGGAGGGGGTGGCTACACCTTC. Together with reference TRBV30 and TRBJ1-2, the CDR3 gives the full variable domain: SQTIHQWPATLVQPVGSPLSLECTVEGTSNPNLYWYRQAAGRGLQLLFYSVGIGQISSEVPQNLSASRPQDRQFILSSKKLLLSDSGFYLCAWKKTTSSGGGGYTFGSGTRLTVV.

As for this clone: This specimen includes other DNA sequences encoding the same CDR3. V is TRBV4-1 and J is TRBJ2-5; D is undetermined. The germline V and J ends were trimmed by 3 bases and 2 bases, with 7 bases remaining between them. Germline CDR1 MGHRA, CDR2 YSYEKL. This CDR3 is built from 13 residues. CDR3 in amino acids: CASSQGRQETQYF. Written as DNA, the CDR3 is TGCGCCAGCAGCCAGGGAAGGCAAGAGACCCAGTACTTC.

The CDR3 nucleotides are TGTGCCAGCAGCTTTTACGGGACGGACCAAGAGACCCAGTACTTC. Encoded protein: CASSFYGTDQETQYF. This sequence joins TRBV11-2 and TRBJ2-5, with D perhaps being TRBD1 or TRBD2 (5 bases each). V lost 3 bases to trimming and J lost 0 bases, with 11 bases between them. This CDR3 is 15 amino acids long. CDR1 and CDR2 (germline): SGHAT, FQNNGV.

Note on this clone: The identical CDR3 is also encoded by other nucleotide sequences in the sample. The chain recombines TRBV5-1 with TRBJ2-3; 10 positions match TRBD2. V gave up 4 bases and J gave up 0 bases; unmatched junction bases: 5. CDR1 is SGHRS and CDR2 is YFSETQ in the germline V gene. The CDR3 extends over 16 amino acids. The CDR3 region is CASSPGLAASTDTQYF. CDR3 coding DNA: TGCGCCAGCAGCCCAGGACTAGCGGCTAGCACAGATACGCAGTATTTT.